The sequence of this T cell receptor beta chain was determined in a study of T-cell reconstitution after alpha-beta-depleted transplantation in children. Germline trimming cut 7 bases from V and 5 bases from J; bases unmatched to any gene: 7. This CDR3 spans 13 amino acids. As it was prepared, the TCRbeta library received unique molecular identifiers. Each CDR3 protein is one row after TCRdb ran MiXCR on the PCR reads. The repertoire holds roughly 120,000 distinct CDR3 sequences, under 25% seen once, with roughly 10% in the top ten. Whole-study findings and limits: At around two months after transplant, the alpha-beta T cells were reportedly derived from several hundred expanded clones that came from non-depleted graft cells. Day-60 TCRbeta diversity that was high in some patients was derived from surviving recipient T cells and thymic progenitors. At the one-year point after transplant, T-cell counts and TCRbeta diversity were found to come mostly from T cells that had been newly produced.

As concerns this clonotype: The antigen remains undetermined.

The TCR comes from a male patient aged 2-15 years who had a stem cell transplant for chronic granulomatous disease, so the T cells may come from the graft donor. The gene calls are TRBV12-3 or TRBV12-4 and TRBJ2-5; 7 bases are shared with TRBD1. The specimen comprised PBMCs, mostly from graft donor cells, sampled 180 days after TCRalphabeta/CD19-depleted stem cell transplant. The CDR3 spells CASTHRGAETQYF. The DNA of the CDR3 is TGTGCCAGCACTCACAGGGGTGCTGAGACCCAGTACTTC.